This T cell receptor (beta chain) stems from a study of identical twins. Findings and limits, study-wide: Models came in too low on out-of-frame TCR alpha sharing in monozygotic twins. Clonotypes of the beta chain that were abundant in cord blood carried fewer insertions (memory repertoires showed none).

V was pared by 8 bases and J by 1 base, with 6 bases between. Germline CDR1 and CDR2: SEHNR and FQNEAQ (reference sequence). The CDR3 is 12 amino acids. This clonotype was recorded a few times. The antigen remains undetermined. Template switching (which added a universal primer site) was used, and cDNA carried unique molecular identifiers. TCRdb independently ran MiXCR on the 5' RACE reads; one entry per CDR3 protein. The sample contains more than 350,000 distinct CDR3 sequences, roughly 10% of which appear only once. The V gene is TRBV7-9, the J gene TRBJ2-1, with TRBD2 as a possible D gene (5 bases). The receptor's source is a woman in her fifties or sixties in good health. The material sequenced was naive T cells sorted from blood. CDR3 amino acids: CASLASYNEQFF. Here the CDR3 DNA reads TGTGCCAGCCTAGCATCCTACAATGAGCAGTTCTTC.